The 20 T cell receptor beta chains in this list originate from one sample, sequenced in a study of CD8+ T cells in alopecia areata. Reverse transcribed after extraction, RNA yielded cDNA as the sequencing template. Here immunoSEQ multiplex PCR was the method, and the copy in TCRdb shows in-frame clones only, minus some. This sample has about 180,000 clones; 50% to 60% occur once, and the top ten carry roughly 15%. Specimen: CD4+ T cells sorted from blood, collected at week 0. Every receptor here comes from a human donor with alopecia areata.

V is TRBV6-1 and J is TRBJ1-6; D call uncertain. The length of the CDR3 is 13 residues. V dropped 10 bases and J dropped 13 bases, with 20 bases sitting between them. The germline CDR1 and CDR2 sequences are MNHNS and SASEGT. The chain's CDR3 is CATREEGRRPLHF. CDR3 DNA sequence: TGTGCCACTCGGGAGGAAGGGAGAAGGCCCCTCCACTTT.

The chain couples TRBV30 to TRBJ2-4, with a tentative D call TRBD2 (5 bases). The CDR3 is 12 residues long. The germline CDR1 and CDR2 sequences are GTSNPN and SVGIG (reference sequence). Trimming pared 3 bases from V and 7 bases from J, leaving 10 bases between. CDR3 in amino acids: CAWRADSNIQYF. CDR3 coding DNA: TGTGCCTGGAGGGCGGACTCGAACATTCAGTACTTC.

The V and J genes are TRBV18 and TRBJ1-2; 12 bases agree with TRBD1. Germline loops: CDR1 KGHSH, CDR2 LQKENI. This CDR3 comprises 16 residues. Trimming cost V 5 bases and J 5 bases; bases outside gene matches: 9. The CDR3 protein is CASSSGQGALEYGYTF. The CDR3 DNA sequence: TGTGCCAGCTCATCGGGACAGGGGGCGCTGGAGTATGGCTACACCTTC. The full variable domain, in which reference TRBV18 and TRBJ1-2 provide the parts outside the CDR3, is NAGVMQNPRHLVRRRGQEARLRCSPMKGHSHVYWYRQLPEEGLKFMVYLQKENIIDESGMPKERFSAEFPKEGPSILRIQQVVRGDSAAYFCASSSGQGALEYGYTFGSGTRLTVV.

The chain joins TRBV7-9 to TRBJ1-3; D is ambiguous. The CDR3 spans 14 residues. Germline V lookup: CDR1 SEHNR, CDR2 FQNEAQ (reference sequence). V was trimmed by 2 bases and J by 0 bases, leaving 5 bases between them. In DNA, the CDR3 is TGTGCCAGCAGCTTAAAGGGCTCTGGAAACACCATATATTTT. This gives the protein CASSLKGSGNTIYF.

This chain links TRBV30 with TRBJ1-5; 10 bases align to TRBD1. This CDR3 comprises 14 residues. Per germline, CDR1 GTSNPN and CDR2 SVGIG (reference sequence). V lost 5 bases, J lost 4 bases, and 5 bases stayed unmatched. This CDR3 is CAWGLGQGNQPQHF. DNA for the CDR3: TGTGCCTGGGGGCTGGGACAGGGGAATCAGCCCCAGCATTTT.

There are a few counts of this clone. The V and J genes are TRBV5-1 and TRBJ1-1; no clear D gene. Trimming removed 5 bases from V and 1 base from J, with 12 bases in between. This CDR3 comprises 14 residues. Germline V gene data show CDR1 as SGHRS and CDR2 as YFSETQ. This CDR3 is CASRESYRNTEAFF. Here the CDR3 DNA reads TGCGCCAGCAGGGAATCCTACAGGAACACTGAAGCTTTCTTT.

The chain carries TRBV5-1 and TRBJ2-2, with D possibly being TRBD1 (5 bases). V lost 2 bases and J lost 6, with 14 bases in between. Germline CDR1 and CDR2: SGHRS and YFSETQ. The CDR3 length is 15 residues. The CDR3 sequence is CASSLDSFRAGELFF. The CDR3 DNA reads TGCGCCAGCAGCTTAGACAGCTTTCGGGCCGGGGAGCTGTTTTTT.

The J gene is TRBJ1-2, the V gene TRBV7-9; 9 nucleotides agree with TRBD1. The CDR3 covers 14 residues. J lost 8 bases, V lost 2 bases, and 6 bases had no gene match. Germline loops: CDR1 SEHNR, CDR2 FQNEAQ (reference sequence). CDR3 DNA: TGTGCCAGCAGCTTACGGACAGGGGCAGGAGGCTACACCTTC. This codes for CASSLRTGAGGYTF.

J is TRBJ2-1 and V is TRBV30; tentatively, D is TRBD1 (5 bases). The CDR3 covers 13 residues. CDR1 and CDR2 (germline): GTSNPN, SVGIG (reference sequence). Trimming cost V 1 base and J 5 bases, with 9 bases left between them. This CDR3 is CAWSGDSHNEQFF. CDR3 in DNA: TGTGCCTGGAGTGGTGACAGTCACAATGAGCAGTTCTTC. The whole variable domain, remainder taken from reference TRBV30 and TRBJ2-1, is SQTIHQWPATLVQPVGSPLSLECTVEGTSNPNLYWYRQAAGRGLQLLFYSVGIGQISSEVPQNLSASRPQDRQFILSSKKLLLSDSGFYLCAWSGDSHNEQFFGPGTRLTVL.

The genes are TRBV29-1 and TRBJ1-1, with 9 bases that match TRBD1. The CDR3 is 13 residues long. V gave up 6 bases and J gave up 4 bases; unmatched junction bases: 6. From germline, CDR1 is SQVTM and CDR2 ANQGSEA. The CDR3 region has the DNA TGCAGCGTGGGACAGGGTTTCGGCACTGAAGCTTTCTTT. Translated: CSVGQGFGTEAFF. Based on the CDR3 plus reference TRBV29-1 and TRBJ1-1, the full variable domain is SAVISQKPSRDICQRGTSLTIQCQVDSQVTMMFWYRQQPGQSLTLIATANQGSEATYESGFVIDKFPISRPNLTFSTLTVSNMSPEDSSIYLCSVGQGFGTEAFFGQGTRLTVV.

CDR3 region: CASLEGTDTQYF. The CDR3 DNA is TGTGCCTCCTTGGAGGGCACAGATACGCAGTATTTT. This chain links TRBV30 with TRBJ2-3; possibly TRBD2 for D (5 bases). This CDR3 has 12 residues. CDR1 is GTSNPN and CDR2 is SVGIG in the germline V gene (reference sequence). Trimming shortened V by 7 bases and J by 1 base, and 9 bases separated the two germline ends.

For the CDR3, the DNA is TGTGCCAGCTCACCGGCGGGAGGCAATCAGCCCCAGCATTTT. It is translated as CASSPAGGNQPQHF. The genes are TRBV18 and TRBJ1-5; no clear D gene. Germline V CDR1 and CDR2: KGHSH, LQKENI. The CDR3 totals 14 residues. Deletions cut 3 bases from V and 2 bases from J, with 8 bases between.

The rearrangement uses TRBV5-6 and TRBJ2-5; D is possibly TRBD1 or TRBD2 (5 bases each). CDR3 length: 13 residues. Germline V gene sequence: CDR1 SGHDT, CDR2 YYEEEE. V lost 0 bases and J lost 14, with 17 bases in between. The CDR3: CASSLELGTRDYF. Written as DNA, the CDR3 is TGTGCCAGCAGCTTGGAGTTGGGGACCCGGGATTACTTC.

This clone was recorded a few times. The V and J genes are TRBV6-5 and TRBJ1-2; perhaps TRBD1 as D (5 bases). With 5 bases removed from V and 1 base from J, the gap between germline ends came to 14 bases. In germline, CDR1 is MNHEY, CDR2 SVGAGI. The CDR3 sequence is 15 residues long. The CDR3 DNA sequence: TGTGCCAGCAGTCTCACCGTCAGGGATAACTATGGCTACACCTTC. It codes for CASSLTVRDNYGYTF.

This clone occurred a few times. V and J are TRBV6-5 and TRBJ1-2; D is uncertain. The CDR3 contains 11 residues. Germline V gene sequence: CDR1 MNHEY, CDR2 SVGAGI. The V end was cut by 6 bases, the J end by 8 bases, with 10 bases between. CDR3 in DNA: TGTGCCAGCAGCTCTTACTTGGGCTACACCTTC. The encoded protein is CASSSYLGYTF.

V gene TRBV30 combines with J gene TRBJ2-3; 7 bases match TRBD2. The CDR3 is 15 residues long. Germline CDR1 is GTSNPN and CDR2 is SVGIG (reference sequence). The V and J ends lost 2 bases and 6 bases, in that order; junction bases with no gene match: 11. The CDR3 protein is CAWSRTRGVLDTQYF. The CDR3 DNA reads TGTGCCTGGAGTAGAACCCGGGGGGTCCTCGATACGCAGTATTTT.

The V gene is TRBV7-8, the J gene TRBJ1-2; tentatively, D is TRBD1 (5 bases). Germline V CDR1 and CDR2: SGHVS, FQNEAQ. V lost 4 bases and J lost 2, with 17 bases in between. The CDR3 sequence is 16 residues long. CDR3 protein: CASSSSGGHLNYGYTF. In DNA form, the CDR3 reads TGTGCCAGCAGCTCGTCGGGGGGTCACTTAAACTATGGCTACACCTTC.

The V and J genes are TRBV6-5 and TRBJ1-6, with 9 bases lining up with TRBD1. J lost 7 bases, V lost 6 bases, and 4 bases had no gene match. CDR3 length: 14 residues. CDR1 and CDR2 from the germline V gene are MNHEY and SVGAGI. CDR3 sequence: CASRPGTGNSPLHF. The CDR3 nucleotides read TGTGCCAGCAGACCCGGGACAGGGAATTCACCCCTCCACTTT.

This clone came up once. The rearrangement links TRBV2 to TRBJ2-6; D gene unclear. Deletions cut 7 bases from V and 0 bases from J, with 4 bases between. The V gene's germline CDR1 is SNHLY and CDR2 FYNNEI. This CDR3 is 13 amino acids long. Written as DNA, the CDR3 is TGTGCCAGCAAAACCTCTGGGGCCAACGTCCTGACTTTC. Translating gives CASKTSGANVLTF.

The chain employs TRBV19 and TRBJ1-5; no clear D. Germline V CDR1 and CDR2: LNHDA, SQIVND (reference sequence). The V end was cut by 3 bases, the J end by 9 bases, with 15 bases between. CDR3 size: 14 residues. CDR3 loop: CASSMGGRGTPQHF. The DNA of the CDR3 is TGTGCCAGTAGTATGGGAGGACGAGGCACGCCCCAGCATTTT.